This entry describes one T cell receptor (beta chain). The antigen this receptor binds is unknown. There are no base qualities to consult, and no much larger clone falls within one base. There are 15 amino acids in the CDR3, from cysteine to phenylalanine inclusive. Kept here is only the CDR3 DNA, which spans 45 bases and is read in frame from base 1. CDR1 and CDR2 were assigned from the germline V gene as SGDLS and YYNGEE. V and J are truncated by 5 bases and 6 bases respectively, leaving an intervening sequence of 20 bases. The record originates from a study of shared clonotypes between healthy human individuals (dated by TCRdb to about 2020). About the full investigation: Three men and two women, aged 18 to 49 years, made up the cohort. Leukapheresis yielded between about 0.9 and 8.9 billion PBMCs per donor. To increase sequencing depth and limit assay-specific biases, different laboratories used diverse techniques to prepare libraries and sequence TCR repertoires. To estimate repertoire size and how much clonotype sharing occurs between individuals, the study deeply sequenced the blood TCR repertoires of about five healthy adults.

Using the deep immunoSEQ assay, multiplex PCR amplified TCR CDR3 regions from genomic DNA. For each cell subset, the extracted genomic DNA was distributed evenly across all wells of several immunoSEQ 96-well plates, and each plate served as one replicate. For unsorted PBMC, about 300 ng genomic DNA, equal to 30,000 or so T cell genomes, was loaded into each replicate PCR. Ten immunoSEQ deep assay plates were used to sequence the unsorted PBMC genomic DNA. Purified libraries were measured with a Qubit 3.0 fluorometer, size-checked on a Bioanalyzer 2100, and measured again with the KAPA Library Quantification kit. Each immunoSEQ 96-well plate was sequenced on its own single-read 150-cycle Illumina NextSeq 550 flow cell. In the authors' own workflow: Because the immunoSEQ output held only junctional sequences and lacked quality scores, the filtering could not match the filtering applied to full-length reads. To assign V/J genes and CDR3, sequences were annotated using PyIR, a Python wrapper for IgBLAST v1.9, with IMGT germline references. Reads with weak V/J assignments (E-value above 1e-6), missing CDR3, stop codons, out-of-frame junctions, or ambiguous translated residues were removed. V3J clonotypes were defined as sequences sharing an identical inferred V gene, J gene, and CDR3 amino acid sequence. To compute the percentage overlap between repertoires, the number of shared unique clonotypes was divided by the size of the smaller repertoire. Richness of each repertoire was evaluated using RTK rarefaction, the Chao1 estimator, and Recon v2.1 estimates of unobserved clonotypes. The immuneACCESS repertoire file appears here via TCRdb, limited to in-frame rearrangements. These files lack a portion of the clones; in checked studies, under half of the deficit traces to unresolved V genes, and the cause of the others is not known. V and J calls plus clone size are reproduced from that table; the DNA served to infer D and trimming. The sample records 530,000 or so clones, 75% to 80% of which are singletons. Around an eighth of the sample lies in the top ten.

The donors were healthy, HIV-negative adults who had no recently reported acute infections or vaccinations. All donors were Caucasian adults living in Nashville, Tennessee, USA. For unsorted samples, about 90 million PBMCs were counted, and genomic DNA was extracted using the QIAamp DNA Blood Mini kit. Blood was collected by leukapheresis, and PBMCs were isolated by Ficoll-Histopaque density gradient centrifugation and then cryopreserved in liquid nitrogen vapor phase. Broader findings and caveats from the paper: Only blood was sampled, and tissue TCR repertoires likely differ from those in blood. Based on pairwise subsampling, the degree of clonotype sharing among donors was expected to be affected by sequencing depth. The genetic and exposure-history diversity represented was limited by the small number of donors.

The receptor chain draws on TRBV9 and TRBJ1-1, with no confidently assigned D gene. The sequence was obtained from a woman between 40 and 55 years old in good health. Some clones in this sample may be carry-over from other donors' samples. The specimen sequenced was PBMCs. The CDR3 region: CASSHSSSPGAEAFF. At the DNA level, the sequence is TGTGCCAGCAGTCACAGTTCTTCTCCCGGGGCTGAAGCTTTCTTT.